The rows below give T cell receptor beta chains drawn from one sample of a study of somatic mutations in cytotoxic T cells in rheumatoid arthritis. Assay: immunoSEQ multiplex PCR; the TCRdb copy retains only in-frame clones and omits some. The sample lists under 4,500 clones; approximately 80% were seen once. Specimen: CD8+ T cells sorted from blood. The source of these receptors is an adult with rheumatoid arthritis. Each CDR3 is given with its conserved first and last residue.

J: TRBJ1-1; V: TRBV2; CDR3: CASSESGSDEAFF
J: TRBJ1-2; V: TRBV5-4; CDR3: CASSSTQGDHGYTF
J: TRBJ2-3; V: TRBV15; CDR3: CATRTPLAPDTQYF
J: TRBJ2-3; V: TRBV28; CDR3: CASSLSPAGQEYF
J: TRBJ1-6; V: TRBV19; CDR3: CASSIGDGGSPLHF
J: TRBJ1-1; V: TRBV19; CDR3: CASRPGERGFTEAFF
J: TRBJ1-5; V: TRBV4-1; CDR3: CASSQNGWPDRVQPQHF
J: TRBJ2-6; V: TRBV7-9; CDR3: CASSPRLQGTGANVLTF
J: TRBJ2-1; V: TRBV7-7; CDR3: CASSSPAGNEQFF
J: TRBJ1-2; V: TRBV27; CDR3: CASSLSSRLDGYTF